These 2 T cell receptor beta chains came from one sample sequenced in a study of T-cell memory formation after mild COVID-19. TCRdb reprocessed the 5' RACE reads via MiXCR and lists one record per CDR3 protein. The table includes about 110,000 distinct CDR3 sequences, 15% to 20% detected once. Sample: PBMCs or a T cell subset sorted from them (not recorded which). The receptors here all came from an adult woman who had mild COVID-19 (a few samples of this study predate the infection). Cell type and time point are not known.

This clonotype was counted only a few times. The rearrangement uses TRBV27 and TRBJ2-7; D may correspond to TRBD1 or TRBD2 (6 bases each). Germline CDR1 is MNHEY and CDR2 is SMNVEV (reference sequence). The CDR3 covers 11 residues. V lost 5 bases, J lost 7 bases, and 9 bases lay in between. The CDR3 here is CASSVGGEQYF. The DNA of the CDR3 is TGTGCCAGCAGTGTAGGGGGGGAGCAGTACTTC.

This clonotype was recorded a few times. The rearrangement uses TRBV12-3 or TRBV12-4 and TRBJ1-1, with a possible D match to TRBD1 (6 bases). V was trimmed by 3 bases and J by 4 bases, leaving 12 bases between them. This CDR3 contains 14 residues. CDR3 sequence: CASSFAGAFTEAFF. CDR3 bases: TGTGCCAGCAGTTTCGCGGGGGCATTCACTGAAGCTTTCTTT.